This is a list of T cell receptor beta chains from one sample in a study of blood T cell repertoires in COVID-19. The repertoire was sequenced with immunoSEQ multiplex PCR; TCRdb's copy has only in-frame clones and lacks some. The sample includes 150,000 to 200,000 clones, 70% to 90% of them seen just once. Specimen: peripheral blood. The receptors shown here come from a woman between 45 and 60 years old with COVID-19, enrolled during active disease. Both conserved end residues are part of each CDR3. Fields, in order: CDR3 protein, CDR3 DNA, J gene, clone size, V gene, D gene. A D gene is named only where the DNA matches it firmly. The size field is filled for only some rows; it gives once, few, many or a size class.

CDR3aa: CASSGRGYIQTQYF
CDR3nt: TGTGCCAGCAGCGGCAGGGGCTATATTCAGACGCAGTATTTT
j_gene: TRBJ2-3
abundance: -
v_gene: TRBV3-1/TRBV3-2
d_gene: -

CDR3aa: CAGNRGGYEQYF
CDR3nt: TGTGCCGGAAACAGGGGTGGGTACGAGCAGTACTTC
j_gene: TRBJ2-7
abundance: -
v_gene: TRBV30
d_gene: TRBD1

CDR3aa: CASSIVGTLNTEAFF
CDR3nt: TGTGCCAGTAGTATAGTTGGCACCTTGAACACTGAAGCTTTCTTT
j_gene: TRBJ1-1
abundance: -
v_gene: TRBV19
d_gene: -

CDR3aa: CASSFWAASEELFF
CDR3nt: TGTGCCAGCAGCTTTTGGGCAGCCTCCGAGGAGCTGTTTTTT
j_gene: TRBJ2-2
abundance: -
v_gene: TRBV7-3
d_gene: -

CDR3aa: CASSYSGNEQFF
CDR3nt: TGTGCCAGCAGTTACTCCGGTAATGAGCAGTTCTTC
j_gene: TRBJ2-1
abundance: -
v_gene: TRBV6-6
d_gene: -

CDR3aa: CASSFGGAHYEQYF
CDR3nt: TGTGCCAGCAGTTTCGGAGGGGCGCACTACGAGCAGTACTTC
j_gene: TRBJ2-7
abundance: -
v_gene: TRBV27
d_gene: -

CDR3aa: CASSLPGLAGARYEQYF
CDR3nt: TGTGCCAGCAGTTTACCCGGACTAGCGGGGGCCCGCTACGAGCAGTACTTC
j_gene: TRBJ2-7
abundance: -
v_gene: TRBV27
d_gene: TRBD2

CDR3aa: CASSENPPSSYNEQFF
CDR3nt: TGTGCCAGCAGTGAAAACCCCCCGAGCTCCTACAATGAGCAGTTCTTC
j_gene: TRBJ2-1
abundance: -
v_gene: TRBV2
d_gene: -

CDR3aa: CASSSGQGDYGYTF
CDR3nt: TGTGCCAGCAGTTCGGGACAGGGAGACTATGGCTACACCTTC
j_gene: TRBJ1-2
abundance: -
v_gene: TRBV28
d_gene: TRBD1

CDR3aa: CASSQDGGTEAFF
CDR3nt: TGCGCCAGCAGCCAAGATGGGGGGACTGAAGCTTTCTTT
j_gene: TRBJ1-1
abundance: once
v_gene: TRBV4-3
d_gene: -

CDR3aa: CASSLLDRGNEQFF
CDR3nt: TGTGCCAGCAGCCTCCTGGACAGGGGGAATGAGCAGTTCTTC
j_gene: TRBJ2-1
abundance: -
v_gene: TRBV7-3
d_gene: TRBD1

CDR3aa: CASSPPGAYEQYF
CDR3nt: TGTGCCAGCAGCCCACCGGGGGCCTACGAGCAGTACTTC
j_gene: TRBJ2-7
abundance: -
v_gene: TRBV7-2
d_gene: -

CDR3aa: CATSRDPGTGNQPQHF
CDR3nt: TGTGCCACCAGCAGAGATCCCGGGACAGGTAATCAGCCCCAGCATTTT
j_gene: TRBJ1-5
abundance: -
v_gene: TRBV15
d_gene: TRBD1

CDR3aa: CASSPSLTGTLNTGELFF
CDR3nt: TGTGCCAGCTCACCTAGTCTTACCGGGACACTAAACACCGGGGAGCTGTTTTTT
j_gene: TRBJ2-2
abundance: -
v_gene: TRBV18
d_gene: -

CDR3aa: CASSLNVVAGGPRQETQYF
CDR3nt: TGTGCCAGCAGCTTGAATGTGGTAGCGGGGGGGCCGAGGCAAGAGACCCAGTACTTC
j_gene: TRBJ2-5
abundance: -
v_gene: TRBV5-5
d_gene: TRBD2

CDR3aa: CASSEWYRPNTEAFF
CDR3nt: TGTGCCAGCAGTGAATGGTACAGACCAAACACTGAAGCTTTCTTT
j_gene: TRBJ1-1
abundance: -
v_gene: TRBV2
d_gene: -

CDR3aa: CASSLVGTGGDTQYF
CDR3nt: TGTGCCAGCAGCTTAGTTGGAACAGGGGGAGATACGCAGTATTTT
j_gene: TRBJ2-3
abundance: once
v_gene: TRBV7-2
d_gene: TRBD1

CDR3aa: CASSLLAYEQYF
CDR3nt: TGTGCCAGCAGCTTGCTCGCCTACGAGCAGTACTTC
j_gene: TRBJ2-7
abundance: -
v_gene: TRBV5-6
d_gene: -

CDR3aa: CASSYHLTGNTEAFF
CDR3nt: TGTGCCAGCAGTTACCATTTGACGGGGAACACTGAAGCTTTCTTT
j_gene: TRBJ1-1
abundance: -
v_gene: TRBV6-6
d_gene: -

CDR3aa: CASSPLPGPYEQYF
CDR3nt: TGTGCCAGCTCACCGTTGCCAGGCCCCTACGAGCAGTACTTC
j_gene: TRBJ2-7
abundance: -
v_gene: TRBV18
d_gene: -

CDR3aa: CAWRPLAGAYNEQFF
CDR3nt: TGTGCCTGGAGGCCCCTAGCGGGGGCCTACAATGAGCAGTTCTTC
j_gene: TRBJ2-1
abundance: -
v_gene: TRBV30
d_gene: TRBD2

CDR3aa: CASSPGGPYNEQFF
CDR3nt: TGTGCCAGCTCGCCCGGGGGGCCCTACAATGAGCAGTTCTTC
j_gene: TRBJ2-1
abundance: -
v_gene: TRBV6-5
d_gene: -

CDR3aa: CASSSASGGKEDTQYF
CDR3nt: TGTGCCAGCAGCTCGGCGAGCGGGGGGAAAGAAGATACGCAGTATTTT
j_gene: TRBJ2-3
abundance: -
v_gene: TRBV7-9
d_gene: TRBD2

CDR3aa: CASSDPQGAGYTF
CDR3nt: TGTGCCAGCAGTGACCCACAAGGAGCAGGCTACACCTTC
j_gene: TRBJ1-2
abundance: -
v_gene: TRBV6-4
d_gene: -

CDR3aa: CASSQRQGIADTQYF
CDR3nt: TGCGCCAGCAGTCAAAGACAGGGAATAGCAGATACGCAGTATTTT
j_gene: TRBJ2-3
abundance: -
v_gene: TRBV4-3
d_gene: TRBD1

CDR3aa: CASGWRSGFSGNTIYF
CDR3nt: TGTGCTAGTGGTTGGCGCTCAGGGTTCTCTGGAAACACCATATATTTT
j_gene: TRBJ1-3
abundance: -
v_gene: TRBV12-5
d_gene: -

CDR3aa: CACPGQGTLSTNEKLFF
CDR3nt: TGTGCCTGCCCGGGACAGGGCACACTATCAACTAATGAAAAACTGTTTTTT
j_gene: TRBJ1-4
abundance: -
v_gene: TRBV30
d_gene: TRBD1

CDR3aa: CASKDGGSTDTQYF
CDR3nt: TGCGCCAGCAAAGACGGGGGGTCCACAGATACGCAGTATTTT
j_gene: TRBJ2-3
abundance: -
v_gene: TRBV5-1
d_gene: TRBD2

CDR3aa: CASSPWLAGASYNEQFF
CDR3nt: TGTGCCAGCAGCCCCTGGCTAGCGGGGGCCTCCTACAATGAGCAGTTCTTC
j_gene: TRBJ2-1
abundance: once
v_gene: TRBV9
d_gene: TRBD2

CDR3aa: CASSLAATTSTDTQYF
CDR3nt: TGTGCCAGCAGCTTAGCTGCGACTACTAGCACAGATACGCAGTATTTT
j_gene: TRBJ2-3
abundance: -
v_gene: TRBV7-2
d_gene: -

CDR3aa: CASSEGFYEQYF
CDR3nt: TGTGCCAGCAGTGAAGGCTTCTACGAGCAGTACTTC
j_gene: TRBJ2-7
abundance: -
v_gene: TRBV25-1
d_gene: -

CDR3aa: CASSVEAGGLETQYF
CDR3nt: TGTGCCAGCAGCGTAGAAGCGGGGGGGTTAGAGACCCAGTACTTC
j_gene: TRBJ2-5
abundance: -
v_gene: TRBV9
d_gene: TRBD2

CDR3aa: CASRQTGKNSPLHF
CDR3nt: TGTGCCAGCAGGCAGACAGGGAAGAACTCACCCCTCCACTTT
j_gene: TRBJ1-6
abundance: -
v_gene: TRBV28
d_gene: TRBD1

CDR3aa: CASSLVQVGTYEQYF
CDR3nt: TGTGCCAGCAGCTTAGTGCAGGTCGGAACGTACGAGCAGTACTTC
j_gene: TRBJ2-7
abundance: -
v_gene: TRBV7-2
d_gene: -

CDR3aa: CASSDGTSNEQYF
CDR3nt: TGTGCCAGCAGCGACGGGACTAGCAACGAGCAGTACTTC
j_gene: TRBJ2-7
abundance: few
v_gene: TRBV5-4
d_gene: TRBD2

CDR3aa: CASSLGIQATNEKLFF
CDR3nt: TGTGCCAGCAGCTTAGGGATACAGGCAACTAATGAAAAACTGTTTTTT
j_gene: TRBJ1-4
abundance: -
v_gene: TRBV5-5
d_gene: -

CDR3aa: CASSSSGGVADTQYF
CDR3nt: TGTGCCAGCAGTTCCAGCGGGGGGGTCGCAGATACGCAGTATTTT
j_gene: TRBJ2-3
abundance: -
v_gene: TRBV2
d_gene: TRBD2

CDR3aa: CASSLDGGPYEQYF
CDR3nt: TGTGCCAGCAGCTTAGACGGGGGACCCTACGAGCAGTACTTC
j_gene: TRBJ2-7
abundance: -
v_gene: TRBV7-2
d_gene: -

CDR3aa: CASTRINPGTTITDTQYF
CDR3nt: TGCGCCAGCACCAGAATAAACCCCGGGACAACTATCACAGATACGCAGTATTTT
j_gene: TRBJ2-3
abundance: -
v_gene: TRBV10-1
d_gene: -

CDR3aa: CASSPGRTYGYTF
CDR3nt: TGTGCCAGCAGTCCGGGGAGAACCTATGGCTACACCTTC
j_gene: TRBJ1-2
abundance: -
v_gene: TRBV28
d_gene: -

CDR3aa: CATEDRRIQETQYF
CDR3nt: TGTGCCACCGAGGACAGGCGAATCCAAGAGACCCAGTACTTC
j_gene: TRBJ2-5
abundance: -
v_gene: TRBV7-9
d_gene: TRBD1

CDR3aa: CASSPGMMQAPYGYTF
CDR3nt: TGTGCCAGCTCACCAGGCATGATGCAGGCCCCCTATGGCTACACCTTC
j_gene: TRBJ1-2
abundance: -
v_gene: TRBV18
d_gene: -

CDR3aa: CAWDRSGGNEQYF
CDR3nt: TGTGCCTGGGACCGCTCAGGGGGAAACGAGCAGTACTTC
j_gene: TRBJ2-7
abundance: -
v_gene: TRBV30
d_gene: TRBD1

CDR3aa: CASGPGHTYEQYF
CDR3nt: TGTGCCAGCGGACCGGGACACACCTACGAGCAGTACTTC
j_gene: TRBJ2-7
abundance: -
v_gene: TRBV27
d_gene: -

CDR3aa: CAWRKQANTEAFF
CDR3nt: TGTGCCTGGAGAAAACAGGCAAACACTGAAGCTTTCTTT
j_gene: TRBJ1-1
abundance: once
v_gene: TRBV30
d_gene: -

CDR3aa: CASRTLRGLYQPQHF
CDR3nt: TGTGCCAGTAGAACTCTGCGGGGGCTGTATCAGCCCCAGCATTTT
j_gene: TRBJ1-5
abundance: -
v_gene: TRBV19
d_gene: -

CDR3aa: CASRAYGYTF
CDR3nt: TGCGCCAGCAGAGCCTATGGCTACACCTTC
j_gene: TRBJ1-2
abundance: -
v_gene: TRBV10-1
d_gene: -

CDR3aa: CASSQRRWVAANEKLFF
CDR3nt: TGTGCCAGCAGCCAGAGGCGCTGGGTGGCGGCTAATGAAAAACTGTTTTTT
j_gene: TRBJ1-4
abundance: -
v_gene: TRBV3-1/TRBV3-2
d_gene: -

CDR3aa: CASSRLQGGEETQYF
CDR3nt: TGCGCCAGCTCTCGACTCCAAGGCGGTGAAGAGACCCAGTACTTC
j_gene: TRBJ2-5
abundance: once
v_gene: TRBV10-1
d_gene: -

CDR3aa: CASSATGTGSYEQYF
CDR3nt: TGTGCCAGTAGTGCGACCGGGACAGGCTCCTACGAGCAGTACTTC
j_gene: TRBJ2-7
abundance: once
v_gene: TRBV19
d_gene: TRBD1

CDR3aa: CASSLWGRNTGELFF
CDR3nt: TGTGCCAGCAGCTTATGGGGGCGGAACACCGGGGAGCTGTTTTTT
j_gene: TRBJ2-2
abundance: -
v_gene: TRBV7-2
d_gene: -

CDR3aa: CASSQDTVLRGRLNTGELFF
CDR3nt: TGCGCCAGCAGCCAAGATACCGTATTAAGGGGGCGCTTGAACACCGGGGAGCTGTTTTTT
j_gene: TRBJ2-2
abundance: -
v_gene: TRBV4-3
d_gene: TRBD1

CDR3aa: CASSRGGRPADGNTIYF
CDR3nt: TGTGCCAGCAGCCGGGGGGGGAGACCAGCGGATGGAAACACCATATATTTT
j_gene: TRBJ1-3
abundance: -
v_gene: TRBV11-3
d_gene: -

CDR3aa: CASSSTGFGYTF
CDR3nt: TGTGCCAGCAGCTCGACAGGCTTCGGCTACACCTTC
j_gene: TRBJ1-2
abundance: -
v_gene: TRBV9
d_gene: -

CDR3aa: CASSLSTEAFF
CDR3nt: TGTGCCAGCAGCTTGTCCACTGAAGCTTTCTTT
j_gene: TRBJ1-1
abundance: -
v_gene: TRBV28
d_gene: -

CDR3aa: CASSFGGTEAFF
CDR3nt: TGCGCCAGCAGCTTCGGCGGGACTGAAGCTTTCTTT
j_gene: TRBJ1-1
abundance: -
v_gene: TRBV5-1
d_gene: -

CDR3aa: CASRPQGHQPQHF
CDR3nt: TGTGCCAGCAGGCCACAGGGTCATCAGCCCCAGCATTTT
j_gene: TRBJ1-5
abundance: few
v_gene: TRBV6-5
d_gene: -

CDR3aa: CASSNQGVGLGTEAFF
CDR3nt: TGTGCCAGCAGCAACCAGGGGGTTGGACTTGGCACTGAAGCTTTCTTT
j_gene: TRBJ1-1
abundance: -
v_gene: TRBV5-4
d_gene: TRBD1

CDR3aa: CASSLWTGAGYGYTF
CDR3nt: TGTGCCAGCAGTTTATGGACAGGGGCGGGCTATGGCTACACCTTC
j_gene: TRBJ1-2
abundance: -
v_gene: TRBV28
d_gene: TRBD1